This entry lists 29 T cell receptor beta chains sequenced from one sample in a study of cytomegalovirus exposure and HLA in healthy donors. Primers: 60 Vbeta forward and 13 Jbeta reverse. Method: immunoSEQ multiplex PCR; TCRdb's copy keeps in-frame clones and lacks some. The sample has tens of thousands of clones, around 66% seen once. The sample consisted of PBMCs. The receptors come from a man in his sixties in good health and CMV-seropositive.

This clone was counted between two and nine times. The V gene is TRBV7-2, the J gene TRBJ2-7, with 7 positions matching TRBD1. CDR1 and CDR2 from the germline V gene are SGHTA and FQGNSA. Unmatched junction bases numbered 8, after V lost 5 bases and J lost 4 bases. The CDR3 has 14 residues. The CDR3 nucleotides are TGTGCCAGCAGCACGTTCGGACAGGTTTACGAGCAGTACTTC. This codes for CASSTFGQVYEQYF.

This chain links TRBV27 with TRBJ2-5; 8 nucleotides line up with TRBD1. This CDR3 is built from 16 residues. The germline CDR1 and CDR2 sequences are MNHEY and SMNVEV (reference sequence). V dropped 6 bases and J dropped 5; count of bases not matched to a gene: 14. The CDR3 nucleotides are TGTGCCAGCAGATACCTACAGGGGGTGGTACGGGAGACCCAGTACTTC. Translation gives CASRYLQGVVRETQYF.

The chain links TRBV7-9 to TRBJ2-1, with 14 nucleotides matching TRBD2. V shed 3 bases, J shed 3 bases, and the junction held 7 bases outside the gene matches. This CDR3 has 18 amino acids. CDR1 and CDR2 (germline): SEHNR, FQNEAQ (reference sequence). The CDR3 bases are TGTGCCAGCAGCTTGAGACTAGCGGGAGGGGGGGGCTACAATGAGCAGTTCTTC. It is translated as CASSLRLAGGGGYNEQFF.

The V and J genes are TRBV7-8 and TRBJ2-2, with D perhaps matching TRBD1 (6 bases). This CDR3 comprises 15 residues. Germline lookup yields CDR1 SGHVS and CDR2 FQNEAQ. Trimming removed 3 bases from V and 0 bases from J, with 8 bases in between. The DNA for the CDR3 is TGTGCCAGCAGCTTTGACAGGTCGAACACCGGGGAGCTGTTTTTT. It yields the protein CASSFDRSNTGELFF.

The V call is TRBV5-1, the J call TRBJ1-4; D not certain. The CDR3 consists of 14 residues. V lost 1 base and J lost 0, with 4 bases in between. In germline, CDR1 is SGHRS, CDR2 YFSETQ. CDR3: CASSLLTTNEKLFF. The CDR3 DNA reads TGCGCCAGCAGCTTGCTTACAACTAATGAAAAACTGTTTTTT.

The CDR3 protein is CASSLTRYNEQFF. The DNA of the CDR3 is TGTGCCAGCAGCTTAACCAGGTACAATGAGCAGTTCTTC. The chain employs TRBV7-3 and TRBJ2-1; D remains ambiguous. In germline, CDR1 is SGHTA, CDR2 FQGTGA. The CDR3 contains 13 residues. Trimming took 0 bases from V and 4 from J, leaving 4 bases between them.

This chain uses TRBV2 with TRBJ2-7; 7 nucleotides align to TRBD1. The CDR3 is 13 residues long. Germline lookup yields CDR1 SNHLY and CDR2 FYNNEI. V trimming: 5 bases; J trimming: 6 bases; junction bases outside the gene matches: 7. Written as DNA, the CDR3 is TGTGCCAGCAGTTACGCGGACAGGTCCGAGCAGTACTTC. Protein product: CASSYADRSEQYF.

This clone was seen a single time. V is TRBV30 and J is TRBJ1-4; 10 bases align to TRBD1. With 6 bases clipped from V and 6 bases from J, the junction kept 4 bases outside the gene matches. The CDR3 is 13 amino acids. The germline gives CDR1 GTSNPN, CDR2 SVGIG (reference sequence). The CDR3 nucleotides read TGTGCCTGTATGGGACAGGGGTATGAAAAACTGTTTTTT. Protein: CACMGQGYEKLFF.

This clone was counted between two and nine times. This chain joins TRBV28 and TRBJ2-7, with a tentative D call TRBD1 (5 bases). Germline assignment: CDR1 MDHEN and CDR2 SYDVKM. The CDR3 has 14 amino acids. V was cut by 2 bases and J by 2 bases, with 10 bases left in between. CDR3 DNA: TGTGCCAGCAGTTTAAGTCAGGGCCCCTACGAGCAGTACTTC. Protein sequence: CASSLSQGPYEQYF.

The chain uses TRBV7-2 and TRBJ2-5; 9 nucleotides line up with TRBD2. Germline loops: CDR1 SGHTA, CDR2 FQGNSA. CDR3 length equals 15 residues. V was clipped by 5 bases and J by 1 base; unmatched bases: 5. CDR3 sequence reads: CASSKAGGTQETQYF. CDR3 coding DNA: TGTGCCAGCAGCAAAGCGGGGGGTACCCAAGAGACCCAGTACTTC.

The chain links TRBV7-9 to TRBJ2-7, with TRBD1 matching over 9 bases. The CDR3 is 14 amino acids. The junction had 6 bases not matched to a gene; V was cut back by 5 bases and J by 4 bases. Germline CDR1 reads SEHNR; CDR2 reads FQNEAQ (reference sequence). The CDR3 reads CASSRTGGEYEQYF. Written as DNA, the CDR3 is TGTGCCAGCAGCCGTACAGGGGGCGAGTACGAGCAGTACTTC.

V gene TRBV7-9 combines with J gene TRBJ2-5; D may be TRBD2 (6 bases). Trimming stripped 0 bases from V and 5 bases from J, with 19 bases between. The germline V gene has CDR1 SEHNR and CDR2 FQNEAQ (reference sequence). CDR3 length: 17 residues. CDR3 loop: CASSLARDKVVEETQYF. CDR3 nucleotide sequence: TGTGCCAGCAGCTTAGCGCGGGATAAGGTAGTCGAGGAGACCCAGTACTTC.

The chain uses TRBV5-6 and TRBJ2-2, with 10 bases matching TRBD1. Germline CDR1 SGHDT, CDR2 YYEEEE. After removal of 4 bases from V and 3 bases from J, the junction contained 6 bases not matched to a gene. The CDR3 has 16 amino acids. The DNA of the CDR3 is TGTGCCAGCAGCCCCATTGGGACAGGGGACACCGGGGAGCTGTTTTTT. This encodes CASSPIGTGDTGELFF. The variable domain in full, with the rest retrieved from reference TRBV5-6 and TRBJ2-2, is DAGVTQSPTHLIKTRGQQVTLRCSPKSGHDTVSWYQQALGQGPQFIFQYYEEEERQRGNFPDRFSGHQFPNYSSELNVNALLLGDSALYLCASSPIGTGDTGELFFGEGSRLTVL.

The V and J genes are TRBV9 and TRBJ2-7; TRBD1 matches at 7 bases. With 0 bases clipped from V and 2 bases from J, the junction kept 5 bases outside the gene matches. This CDR3 has 15 amino acids. Germline V CDR1 and CDR2: SGDLS, YYNGEE. CDR3 bases: TGTGCCAGCAGCGTAGGGGTGGGGACAGCCTACGAGCAGTACTTC. It yields the protein CASSVGVGTAYEQYF.

V gene TRBV19 combines with J gene TRBJ2-1; 8 bases map to TRBD2. The V gene's germline CDR1 is LNHDA and CDR2 SQIVND (reference sequence). J lost 2 bases, V lost 5 bases, and 5 bases had no gene match. The CDR3 extends over 15 amino acids. The CDR3 loop reads CASSDGAGAYNEQFF. The CDR3 DNA follows: TGTGCCAGTAGTGACGGAGCGGGGGCCTACAATGAGCAGTTCTTC.

The chain joins TRBV5-1 to TRBJ1-3; D not resolved. This CDR3 comprises 16 residues. The germline V gene encodes CDR1 SGHRS and CDR2 YFSETQ. V was cut by 5 bases and J by 6 bases, with 21 bases left in between. The CDR3 is CASRPFPDKAENTIYF. The DNA for the CDR3 is TGCGCCAGCAGACCATTTCCCGACAAAGCGGAAAACACCATATATTTT.

V usage is TRBV7-9 and J usage is TRBJ2-1, with TRBD1 matching over 10 bases. Germline values: CDR1 SEHNR, CDR2 FQNEAQ (reference sequence). The CDR3 has 15 amino acids. J lost 2 bases, V lost 4 bases, and 2 bases had no gene match. In DNA, the CDR3 is TGTGCCAGCAGCTCGACAGGGGGCGCCTACAATGAGCAGTTCTTC. This gives the protein CASSSTGGAYNEQFF.

The V call is TRBV5-6, the J call TRBJ2-1; TRBD1 matches 8 bases. Per germline, CDR1 SGHDT and CDR2 YYEEEE. With V trimmed by 3 bases and J by 12 bases, 2 bases remained unmatched. CDR3 size: 11 residues. CDR3 protein: CASSSGTGQFF. In nucleotides, the CDR3 is TGTGCCAGCAGCTCAGGGACAGGGCAGTTCTTC.

The chain combines TRBV19 with TRBJ2-3, with D perhaps matching TRBD2 (5 bases). V was clipped by 5 bases and J by 0 bases, with 15 bases between them. This CDR3 has 16 residues. Per the germline V gene, CDR1 is LNHDA and CDR2 is SQIVND (reference sequence). The CDR3 is CASSSPRGQSTDTQYF. Here the CDR3 DNA reads TGTGCCAGTAGTTCCCCCCGCGGGCAAAGCACAGATACGCAGTATTTT.

The chain links TRBV6-6 to TRBJ2-5; D unresolved. This CDR3 comprises 13 residues. Germline V gives CDR1 MNHNY, CDR2 SVGAGI (reference sequence). Trimming removed 3 bases from V and 5 bases from J, with 10 bases in between. The CDR3 bases are TGTGCCAGCAGTTATCTTTTCTTGGAGACCCAGTACTTC. Protein sequence: CASSYLFLETQYF.

J is TRBJ1-1 and V is TRBV5-5, with no clear D. Germline V lookup: CDR1 SGHKS, CDR2 YYEKEE (reference sequence). The CDR3 is 14 amino acids. The ends were cut back, 1 base at V and 0 bases at J, with 7 bases in the middle. CDR3 region: CASSLLHMNTEAFF. CDR3 sequence (DNA): TGTGCCAGCAGCTTGTTACACATGAACACTGAAGCTTTCTTT.

This clone was seen only once. This chain links TRBV7-2 with TRBJ2-3; TRBD2 is a possible D gene (5 bases). Trimming took off 7 bases at V and 5 bases at J, with 16 bases between the two ends. Per the germline V gene, CDR1 is SGHTA and CDR2 is FQGNSA. CDR3 length: 14 amino acids. The CDR3 loop reads CASISGVQRDTQYF. The DNA of the CDR3 is TGTGCCAGCATCTCCGGGGTGCAACGAGATACGCAGTATTTT.

J is TRBJ1-4 and V is TRBV27; D is uncertain. CDR1 and CDR2 from the germline V gene are MNHEY and SMNVEV (reference sequence). CDR3 length equals 14 residues. Trimming took 2 bases from V and 8 from J, leaving 12 bases between them. The CDR3 nucleotides read TGTGCCAGCAGTTTAATGGGAGGTGGGGAAAAACTGTTTTTT. Translating it yields CASSLMGGGEKLFF.

The chain uses TRBV6-5 and TRBJ1-5, with D possibly TRBD1 on 6 matching bases. Per the germline V gene, CDR1 is MNHEY and CDR2 is SVGAGI. This CDR3 has 15 amino acids. With 6 bases removed from V and 3 bases from J, the gap between germline ends came to 15 bases. DNA of the CDR3: TGTGCCAGCAGCCCCACAGGGCTTGACAATCAGCCCCAGCATTTT. This encodes CASSPTGLDNQPQHF.

This clone was seen only once. The CDR3 reads CASSLGGSVGNEQFF. Here the CDR3 DNA reads TGTGCCAGCAGCTTAGGTGGTAGCGTAGGGAATGAGCAGTTCTTC. The V call is TRBV11-3, the J call TRBJ2-1; weak D call: TRBD2 (5 bases). The germline CDR1 and CDR2 sequences are SGHNT and YENEEA. Trimming took 1 base from V and 7 from J, leaving 14 bases between them. CDR3 length: 15 residues.

This clone was seen more than once but under ten times. This chain links TRBV9 with TRBJ2-7; no clear D. V lost 4 bases and J 5 bases, leaving 16 bases between the germline ends. This CDR3 contains 14 residues. Looked up from germline, CDR1 is SGDLS and CDR2 is YYNGEE. The CDR3 region has the DNA TGTGCCAGCAGCCCACCGGGTCAGTTCCACGAGCAGTACTTC. It is translated as CASSPPGQFHEQYF.

V gene TRBV7-2 combines with J gene TRBJ2-1; D may be TRBD1 (6 bases). Germline-derived CDR1 and CDR2 are SGHTA and FQGNSA. This CDR3 is built from 14 residues. The V gene lost 4 bases and the J gene lost 3 bases, with 10 bases spanning the gap. CDR3 in DNA: TGTGCCAGCAGCTCGGGACATCTCTACAATGAGCAGTTCTTC. Translating it yields CASSSGHLYNEQFF.

This chain uses TRBV9 with TRBJ1-2, with unresolved D. Trimming removed 6 bases from V and 8 bases from J, with 17 bases in between. CDR1 is SGDLS, CDR2 YYNGEE, per germline. The CDR3 sequence is 13 residues long. The chain's CDR3 is CASTNSEPLGYTF. The CDR3 DNA is TGTGCCAGCACCAACAGTGAGCCCTTAGGCTACACCTTC.

This chain joins TRBV30 and TRBJ2-7, with 9 bases matching TRBD2. The CDR3 has 14 residues. Trimming took 5 bases from V and 3 from J; bases not matched to a gene: 8. Germline loops: CDR1 GTSNPN, CDR2 SVGIG (reference sequence). In DNA form, the CDR3 reads TGTGCCTGGGGGTCCGGGACTAGCCGCTACGAGCAGTACTTC. This encodes CAWGSGTSRYEQYF.